This T cell receptor (beta chain) was found in a study of monozygotic twins with inflammatory bowel disease. TCRdb re-called the 5' RACE reads and shows each CDR3 protein once, DNA omitted. Recorded for this sample: 330,000 or so distinct CDR3 sequences. The CDR3 is made up of 18 amino acids. Germline V lookup: CDR1 DFQATT, CDR2 SNEGSKA (reference sequence). The rearrangement joins TRBV20-1 to TRBJ2-2; TCRdb indicates TRBD2, and absent DNA this call remains unverified. The source is a human donor with ulcerative colitis or Crohn's disease, or a healthy co-twin of an affected twin (not recorded which). Sequencing was carried out using blood. This CDR3 is CSARKRRSGGGLEGELFF.